This TCR beta chain was sequenced for a study of cytomegalovirus exposure and HLA in healthy donors. Whole-study findings and limits: TCR beta chain V- and J-gene trimming was linked, in a later analysis, to a missense variant in DCLRE1C. The study designated 164 TCR beta chains cytomegalovirus-associated.

Germline loops: CDR1 GTSNPN, CDR2 SVGIG (reference sequence). The V end was cut by 4 bases, the J end by 4 bases, with 14 bases between. The CDR3 has 14 residues. With respect to this clone: Its antigen remains unidentified.

Amplification used 60 Vbeta primers and 13 Jbeta primers. Repertoires were generated with immunoSEQ multiplex PCR, while TCRdb's copy carries only in-frame clones and drops some. Among 100,000 to 150,000 clones, about 83% were seen once, and the ten largest hold 3.4%. This receptor was identified in a man between 25 and 39 years old in good health and CMV-seronegative. Sequenced input: PBMCs. The chain uses TRBV30 and TRBJ1-3; a weak D match, TRBD1 (5 bases). DNA for the CDR3: TGTGCCTGGACCGGGGGGGGGAGAGGAAACACCATATATTTT. This codes for CAWTGGGRGNTIYF.